This T cell receptor (beta chain) emerged from a study of blood T cell repertoires in COVID-19. Background on the study: Material from acute and convalescent COVID-19 was sourced from the United States, Italy and Spain. The analysed material was cDNA or gDNA that came from T cells, B-cell-depleted T cells, or PBMCs.

As processed by the authors: From reference gene primer amplification, estimates of nucleated cell counts were derived. The repertoire was sequenced with immunoSEQ multiplex PCR; TCRdb's copy has only in-frame clones and lacks some. That table furnishes V, J and clone size, whereas the DNA furnished D and trimming. Of around 300,000 clones detected, 83% appear once; the ten largest clones hold 8.5% to 9.5%. The CDR3 loop spans 17 amino acids. The germline V gene has CDR1 LGHNA and CDR2 YSLEER. The ends lost 1 base at V and 2 bases at J; junction bases unmatched: 9. V gene TRBV4-3 combines with J gene TRBJ2-3; 7 nucleotides align to TRBD2. This TCR came from a woman between 45 and 65 years old who had recovered from COVID-19. Sequences were obtained from peripheral blood. DNA of the CDR3: TGCGCCAGCAGCCAAGGGTTGGCTAGCGGATACACAGATACGCAGTATTTT. Its protein is CASSQGLASGYTDTQYF.